Below are 17 T cell receptor beta chains sequenced from a single sample in a study of T cell repertoires in cytomegalovirus infection (dated by TCRdb to between 2018 and 2020). The sequencing machine was an Illumina HiSeq 1500. TCRdb redid the processing of the public reads, applying fastp at Q25 and MiXCR, and retained in-frame beta chains. Here each entry gathers all rows of one CDR3 protein and keeps the most common genes and DNA. This sample is represented by approximately 240,000 distinct CDR3 sequences; roughly an eighth of them were singletons. The top ten clonotypes cover 1.5% to 2% of the sample. Sequencing was done on a sample of PBMCs. The receptor set was obtained from a human donor in good health (CMV status not recorded). Some clones in this sample may be carry-over from other donors' samples.

The chain recombines TRBV9 with TRBJ2-3; D may correspond to TRBD1 or TRBD2 (5 bases each). The germline gives CDR1 SGDLS, CDR2 YYNGEE. The CDR3 sequence is 16 residues long. V dropped 3 bases and J dropped 0 bases, with 14 bases sitting between them. Written as DNA, the CDR3 is TGTGCCAGCAGCGCTTCCGGGACGACTAGCACAGATACGCAGTATTTT. Its protein is CASSASGTTSTDTQYF.

In this sample, this clonotype turned up many times. V is TRBV7-2 and J is TRBJ2-7, with TRBD1 matching 8 bases. Germline lookup yields CDR1 SGHTA and CDR2 FQGNSA. The CDR3 is made up of 14 amino acids. Losses at the gene ends were 3 bases for V and 2 bases for J; bases not matched to a gene: 3. In DNA form, the CDR3 reads TGTGCCAGCAGCTTTGACAGGGGAGCCTACGAGCAGTACTTC. This translates into CASSFDRGAYEQYF.

The chain uses TRBV6-1 and TRBJ2-2; 13 bases match TRBD2. Germline CDR1 and CDR2: MNHNS and SASEGT. V lost 5 bases, J lost 7 bases, and 7 bases stayed unmatched. The CDR3 extends over 16 amino acids. Written as DNA, the CDR3 is TGTGCCAGCAGTCGGACTAGCGGGGGTACCGGCGGGGAGCTGTTTTTT. This sequence encodes CASSRTSGGTGGELFF.

The chain links TRBV11-3 to TRBJ2-6, with TRBD2 matching 7 bases. V was clipped by 4 bases and J by 0 bases; unmatched bases: 12. The CDR3 length is 19 residues. The V gene's germline CDR1 is SGHNT and CDR2 YENEEA. CDR3 residues: CASSWGGWTFLSGANVLTF. Here the CDR3 DNA reads TGTGCCAGCAGCTGGGGGGGTTGGACATTTCTCTCTGGGGCCAACGTCCTGACTTTC.

This clonotype was seen a few times. The CDR3 coding sequence is TGTGCCAGCAGCCCTTTGGGTTATGGCTACACCTTC. Translating it yields CASSPLGYGYTF. This chain uses TRBV3-1 with TRBJ1-2; D gene unclear. CDR3 length: 12 residues. CDR1 and CDR2 (germline): LGHDT, YNNKEL (reference sequence). Trimming pared 4 bases from V and 5 bases from J, leaving 8 bases between.

This clonotype was observed at least ten times. The chain couples TRBV4-1 to TRBJ2-1, with TRBD2 matching over 10 bases. The CDR3 consists of 16 residues. V was clipped by 3 bases and J by 4 bases; unmatched bases: 6. Germline V CDR1 and CDR2: MGHRA, YSYEKL. The CDR3 sequence: CASSHLAGGSYNEQFF. DNA of the CDR3: TGCGCCAGCAGCCACTTAGCGGGAGGCTCTTACAATGAGCAGTTCTTC.

This clonotype was counted ten times or more. The chain links TRBV11-2 to TRBJ2-1, with 9 bases identical to TRBD1. CDR3 length: 14 amino acids. V lost 3 bases, J lost 6 bases, and 3 bases stayed unmatched. CDR1 and CDR2 from the germline V gene are SGHAT and FQNNGV. The CDR3 DNA reads as TGTGCCAGCAGCTTCGGGACAGGGATCAATGAGCAGTTCTTC. Translating gives CASSFGTGINEQFF.

The chain carries TRBV12-3 or TRBV12-4 and TRBJ1-3; maybe TRBD1 (5 bases). Trimming removed 6 bases at V and 2 bases at J, with 14 bases between. The CDR3 sequence is 15 residues long. CDR3 sequence reads: CASRDTGDAGNTIYF. CDR3 bases: TGTGCCAGCAGGGATACCGGGGACGCTGGAAACACCATATATTTT.

This clonotype was detected ten times or more. V and J are TRBV7-6 and TRBJ1-1, with D possibly TRBD1 on 5 matching bases. There are 15 residues in the CDR3. The germline gives CDR1 SGHVS, CDR2 FNYEAQ. V lost 2 bases and J 5 bases, leaving 15 bases between the germline ends. CDR3 coding DNA: TGTGCCAGCAGCTTAAGCCTAGGGGTCGGAACTGAAGCTTTCTTT. Protein: CASSLSLGVGTEAFF.

This clonotype has at least ten counts. The chain carries TRBV7-2 and TRBJ2-2; the match to TRBD1 covers 11 bases. This CDR3 is built from 16 residues. Germline V gene data show CDR1 as SGHTA and CDR2 as FQGNSA. V dropped 4 bases and J dropped 5; count of bases not matched to a gene: 6. The CDR3 sequence is CASSWDRGTGTGELFF. DNA of the CDR3: TGTGCCAGCAGCTGGGACAGGGGGACGGGGACCGGGGAGCTGTTTTTT.

This clonotype has at least ten counts. This chain joins TRBV19 and TRBJ1-1; D may be TRBD1 (5 bases). V shed 5 bases and J shed 2 bases, with 12 bases lying between them. This CDR3 region has 14 residues. Per germline, CDR1 LNHDA and CDR2 SQIVND (reference sequence). The CDR3 spells CASSSSDSNTEAFF. CDR3 DNA sequence: TGTGCCAGTAGTTCCAGCGACAGCAACACTGAAGCTTTCTTT.

The rearrangement joins TRBV12-3 or TRBV12-4 to TRBJ2-3; D perhaps matches TRBD2 (6 bases). This CDR3 region has 16 residues. Trimming pared 1 base from V and 1 base from J, leaving 12 bases between. This chain's CDR3 is CASSLGLASGTDTQYF. Here the CDR3 DNA reads TGTGCCAGCAGTTTAGGGCTGGCTAGCGGCACAGATACGCAGTATTTT.

This clonotype was seen many times. The chain recombines TRBV28 with TRBJ2-7, with 7 bases identical to TRBD2. There are 15 residues in the CDR3. The germline V gene has CDR1 MDHEN and CDR2 SYDVKM. Unmatched junction bases numbered 8, after V lost 5 bases and J lost 1 base. CDR3 sequence: CASSPARTRSYEQYF. Here the CDR3 DNA reads TGTGCCAGCAGTCCCGCCAGGACTAGGTCCTACGAGCAGTACTTC.

The sample holds many counts of this clonotype. The rearrangement uses TRBV27 and TRBJ1-1; D not resolved. Trimming stripped 5 bases from V and 3 bases from J, with 10 bases between. The germline CDR1 and CDR2 sequences are MNHEY and SMNVEV (reference sequence). CDR3 size: 13 residues. The chain's CDR3 is CASSLKPYTEAFF. Written as DNA, the CDR3 is TGTGCCAGCAGTCTAAAGCCCTACACTGAAGCTTTCTTT.

The sample holds many counts of this clonotype. V is TRBV28 and J is TRBJ2-3; D gene unclear. Germline assignment: CDR1 MDHEN and CDR2 SYDVKM. The CDR3 is made up of 11 amino acids. Trimming removed 8 bases from V and 5 bases from J, with 8 bases in between. This CDR3 reads CASLEEDTQYF. As DNA, the CDR3 is TGTGCCAGCCTAGAAGAAGATACGCAGTATTTT.

This clonotype was picked up many times. The V call is TRBV7-2, the J call TRBJ1-1; possible D gene TRBD1, 5 bases. Germline V CDR1 and CDR2: SGHTA, FQGNSA. This CDR3 comprises 16 residues. Trimming pared 5 bases from V and 1 base from J, leaving 17 bases between. The CDR3 DNA reads TGTGCCAGCAGCCCCTTGGCGGGACTGCCGAACACTGAAGCTTTCTTT. It is translated as CASSPLAGLPNTEAFF.

Many counts were recorded for this clonotype. The genes are TRBV20-1 and TRBJ2-4; 7 bases are a match to TRBD2. CDR1 DFQATT and CDR2 SNEGSKA come from the germline V gene (reference sequence). The V segment lost 5 bases and the J segment 13 bases; nucleotides outside the gene matches: 8. The CDR3 has 11 amino acids. The CDR3 region has the DNA TGCAGTGCTGGGGGGGACTTAGGACAGTACTTC. Its translation is CSAGGDLGQYF.